This T cell receptor (beta chain) derives from a study of blood T cells in healthy people across ages. Overall study findings and caveats: In older individuals, TCR beta diversity per million T cells was lower, falling roughly linearly with age.

CDR1 is ENHRY and CDR2 is SYGVKD in the germline V gene. The CDR3 is made up of 16 amino acids. A J-beta primer mix and a sample-barcoded 5' primer were used in a second PCR of about 6 to 12 cycles. Every cDNA molecule carried a tag from a template-switch adaptor bearing 12 random nucleotides. MiXCR was run by TCRdb on the 5' RACE reads, yielding one entry per CDR3 protein. The table has roughly 1.5 million distinct CDR3 sequences, approximately 43% seen once. Points on this clonotype: Its antigen is as yet unknown.

This sequence originates from a woman in her late teens or twenties in good health. What was sequenced was blood. The chain combines TRBV10-3 with TRBJ2-5, with 7 bases fitting TRBD2. The DNA end is a closer match to TRBJ2-1, so the J assignment may be wrong. The CDR3 coding sequence is TGTGCCATCAGTGAGTCAAGCGGGATGTACCAAGAGACCCAGTTCTTC. Its translation: CAISESSGMYQETQFF.